The present entry profiles one T cell receptor beta chain with its context. Its matching antigen is unknown. The record originates from a study of CD8 T cells in ankylosing spondylitis. The ends lost 0 bases at V and 5 bases at J; junction bases unmatched: 11. This CDR3 region has 16 residues. The germline V gene has CDR1 DFQATT and CDR2 SNEGSKA (reference sequence). Making use of molecular barcodes, quantitative 5'-RACE generated TCR beta libraries. TCRdb redid the calling of the 5' RACE reads with MiXCR, one entry per CDR3 protein. The table lists approximately 350,000 distinct CDR3 sequences, 20% to 25% of them singletons, with under 15% in the top ten. Notes on the study in general: For ankylosing spondylitis blood, a TCR beta motif of 7 to 9 highly homologous variants appeared characteristic. With a CD8+ phenotype, disease-linked clones were relatively rare in peripheral blood.

The clonotype originates from a male donor with ankylosing spondylitis or in good health (not recorded which). The rearrangement uses TRBV20-1 and TRBJ1-1, with TRBD1 matching over 8 bases. Sequenced input: blood, either unsorted or a sorted T cell fraction (not recorded which). CDR3 sequence (DNA): TGCAGTGCTAGAGATGAACCCCCGGACAGGGTGACTGAAGCTTTCTTT. Translated: CSARDEPPDRVTEAFF.